The rows below give T cell receptor beta chains drawn from one sample of a study of cytomegalovirus exposure and HLA in healthy donors. Generated by immunoSEQ multiplex PCR, the TCRdb table keeps only in-frame clones and is missing some. The sample comprises around 100,000 clones, roughly 70% of which are singletons, and approximately 11% rests with the top ten. Sequenced input: PBMCs. Source of these receptors: a man in his forties in good health and CMV-seropositive. Both conserved end residues are part of each CDR3. D genes are given only for firm matches. Expanded clones are given a class, and other clones once, few, many or no size at all.

j_gene | d_gene | v_gene | abundance | CDR3aa | CDR3nt
TRBJ1-2 | . | TRBV19 | once | CASFGGHGYTF | TGTGCCAGCTTTGGGGGACACGGCTACACCTTC
TRBJ2-2 | . | TRBV7-9 | few | CASSAPGSAGELFF | TGTGCCAGCAGCGCCCCGGGGAGCGCCGGGGAGCTGTTTTTT
TRBJ2-5 | . | TRBV9 | . | CASSGPSPETQYF | TGTGCCAGCAGCGGTCCGAGCCCCGAGACCCAGTACTTC
TRBJ2-2 | . | TRBV7-9 | . | CASSPTPPGEGANTGELFF | TGTGCCAGCAGCCCCACCCCACCGGGGGAAGGGGCGAACACCGGGGAGCTGTTTTTT
TRBJ1-1 | TRBD1 | TRBV19 | . | CASSHRTGVPTEAFF | TGTGCCAGTAGTCATAGGACAGGGGTTCCCACTGAAGCTTTCTTT
TRBJ1-2 | . | TRBV19 | . | CASSVTDANGYTF | TGTGCCAGTAGTGTGACAGATGCCAATGGCTACACCTTC
TRBJ1-1 | TRBD1 | TRBV5-4 | . | CASSFDRGSEAFF | TGTGCCAGCAGCTTTGACAGGGGATCTGAAGCTTTCTTT
TRBJ2-1 | . | TRBV5-6 | few | CASSLDEGQFF | TGTGCCAGCAGCTTGGATGAGGGGCAGTTCTTC
TRBJ1-2 | . | TRBV6-1 | . | CASSEQGMNGYTF | TGTGCCAGCAGTGAGCAGGGGATGAATGGCTACACCTTC
TRBJ2-3 | TRBD1 | TRBV15 | few | CATSRAFDRAQYF | TGTGCCACCAGCAGAGCCTTCGACAGGGCGCAGTATTTT